The TCR beta chain under discussion was sequenced for a study of metastatic and nonmetastatic thyroid tumors. CDR1 and CDR2 (germline): LGHNA, YSLEER. This CDR3 region has 14 residues. J lost 11 bases, V lost 4 bases, and 8 bases had no gene match. Through MiXCR, TCRdb re-clonotyped the PCR reads. The sample yields approximately 90,000 clones, approximately 11% seen once. There were no patients who had received any treatment before thyroid surgery. This clone showed up many times. The sample has other DNA sequences that encode this CDR3 too. This receptor was identified in a female donor with papillary thyroid cancer or a benign thyroid nodule (not recorded which). Some clones in this sample may be carry-over from other donors' samples. The sample taken for sequencing was blood. This chain joins TRBV4-3 and TRBJ1-2, with 12 bases lining up with TRBD1. CDR3 nucleotide sequence: TGCGCCAGCAGCCGAGGGACAGGGGGCGTCGGTTACACCTTC. It is translated as CASSRGTGGVGYTF.